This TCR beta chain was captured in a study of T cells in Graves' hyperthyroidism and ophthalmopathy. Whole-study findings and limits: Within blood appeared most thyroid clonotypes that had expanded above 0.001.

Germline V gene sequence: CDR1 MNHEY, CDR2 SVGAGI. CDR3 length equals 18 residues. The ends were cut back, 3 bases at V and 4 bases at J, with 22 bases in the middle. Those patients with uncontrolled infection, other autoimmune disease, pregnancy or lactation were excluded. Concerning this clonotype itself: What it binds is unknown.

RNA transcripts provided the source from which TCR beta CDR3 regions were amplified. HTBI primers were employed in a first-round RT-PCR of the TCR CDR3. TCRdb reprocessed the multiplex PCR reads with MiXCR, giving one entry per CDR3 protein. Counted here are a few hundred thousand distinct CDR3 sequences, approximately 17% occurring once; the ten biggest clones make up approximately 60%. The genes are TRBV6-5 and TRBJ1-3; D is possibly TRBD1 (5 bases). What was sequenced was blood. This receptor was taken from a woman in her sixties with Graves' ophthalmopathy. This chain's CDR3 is CASSYSTRPGPGGNTIYF. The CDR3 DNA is TGTGCCAGCAGTTATTCAACTCGCCCGGGACCCGGGGGAAACACCATATATTTT.